Below are 23 T cell receptor beta chains sequenced from a single sample in a study of shared clonotypes between healthy human individuals. Here immunoSEQ multiplex PCR was the method, and the copy in TCRdb shows in-frame clones only, minus some. This sample has 1.6 million or so clones; around 97% occur once, and the top ten carry 1% to 1.5%. Specimen: naive CD4+ T cells sorted from blood. Subset specified: CD45RA+ positively selected. The receptors derive from a man under 40 in good health.

The V call is TRBV5-6, the J call TRBJ2-1; perhaps TRBD1 as D (6 bases). V lost 1 base and J 5 bases, leaving 22 bases between the germline ends. Germline CDR1 reads SGHDT; CDR2 reads YYEEEE. This CDR3 is 18 amino acids long. The CDR3 sequence is CASSLIGRGHSLDNEQFF. The CDR3 nucleotides are TGTGCCAGCAGCTTGATCGGCCGGGGACATAGCCTAGACAATGAGCAGTTCTTC. The full variable domain, completed using reference TRBV5-6 and TRBJ2-1, is DAGVTQSPTHLIKTRGQQVTLRCSPKSGHDTVSWYQQALGQGPQFIFQYYEEEERQRGNFPDRFSGHQFPNYSSELNVNALLLGDSALYLCASSLIGRGHSLDNEQFFGPGTRLTVL.

The genes are TRBV10-3 and TRBJ2-1, with D perhaps TRBD2 (6 bases). Per germline, CDR1 ENHRY and CDR2 SYGVKD. V was shortened by 6 bases and J by 7 bases, with 10 bases between the two germline ends. There are 12 residues in the CDR3. This chain's CDR3 is CAIRRDGNEQFF. DNA of the CDR3: TGTGCCATCAGGCGGGACGGGAATGAGCAGTTCTTC.

The chain is built from TRBV5-1 and TRBJ2-2, with 10 bases that match TRBD2. The CDR3 sequence is 16 residues long. Germline values: CDR1 SGHRS, CDR2 YFSETQ. J gave up 4 bases and V 3 bases, and 6 bases lay outside the gene matches. The CDR3 loop reads CASSSGLAEPTGELFF. CDR3 nucleotides: TGCGCCAGCAGCTCAGGACTAGCGGAGCCCACCGGGGAGCTGTTTTTT.

The V call is TRBV6-6, the J call TRBJ2-7; 11 bases align to TRBD2. Germline V gene lookup returns CDR1 MNHNY and CDR2 SVGAGI (reference sequence). The length of the CDR3 is 16 residues. The trim removed 4 bases at V and 0 bases at J, leaving 5 bases unmatched. This chain's CDR3 is CASSFIAGGSSYEQYF. The CDR3 DNA sequence: TGTGCCAGCAGTTTTATAGCGGGAGGGTCCTCCTACGAGCAGTACTTC.

V and J are TRBV4-1 and TRBJ2-2; 12 nucleotides align to TRBD2. Germline V gene lookup returns CDR1 MGHRA and CDR2 YSYEKL. The V gene end was trimmed by 4 bases and the J gene end by 8 bases; junction bases not matched to a gene: 23. This CDR3 is 21 amino acids long. CDR3 sequence: CASSPDRSPTGGLAGMGELFF. The CDR3 DNA sequence: TGCGCCAGCAGCCCGGATCGCTCGCCCACAGGAGGACTAGCGGGAATGGGGGAGCTGTTTTTT.

J is TRBJ2-5 and V is TRBV27, with D unresolved. Deletions cut 3 bases from V and 4 bases from J, with 9 bases between. The CDR3 runs 13 residues. CDR1 and CDR2 from the germline V gene are MNHEY and SMNVEV (reference sequence). The CDR3 bases are TGTGCCAGCAGTTTTCGGAATTTAGAGACCCAGTACTTC. As protein: CASSFRNLETQYF.

The rearrangement joins TRBV2 to TRBJ1-2, with 7 bases that match TRBD1. The CDR3 runs 12 residues. Germline-derived CDR1 and CDR2 are SNHLY and FYNNEI. V was clipped by 9 bases and J by 3 bases; unmatched bases: 4. The CDR3 loop is CASRDRYYGYTF. The CDR3 region has the DNA TGTGCCAGTCGGGACAGATACTATGGCTACACCTTC. Full variable domain (outside the CDR3, taken from reference TRBV2 and TRBJ1-2): EPEVTQTPSHQVTQMGQEVILRCVPISNHLYFYWYRQILGQKVEFLVSFYNNEISEKSEIFDDQFSVERPDGSNFTLKIRSTKLEDSAMYFCASRDRYYGYTFGSGTRLTVV.

The rearrangement joins TRBV28 to TRBJ2-1; D remains ambiguous. Germline V lookup: CDR1 MDHEN, CDR2 SYDVKM. CDR3 length: 12 residues. V lost 7 bases, J lost 4 bases, and 8 bases lay in between. The CDR3 DNA reads TGTGCCAGCAAATTCGGTTACAATGAGCAGTTCTTC. Its protein is CASKFGYNEQFF.

The chain links TRBV9 to TRBJ2-2; the D gene is possibly TRBD2 (5 bases). CDR1 and CDR2 from the germline V gene are SGDLS and YYNGEE. CDR3 length: 16 residues. V lost 1 base, J lost 4 bases, and 14 bases lay in between. Here the CDR3 DNA reads TGTGCCAGCAGCGTACTCGGGCGAGGGAGCACCGGGGAGCTGTTTTTT. Protein: CASSVLGRGSTGELFF.

This chain joins TRBV5-5 and TRBJ2-7, with D unclear. The CDR3 has 12 residues. Germline loops: CDR1 SGHKS, CDR2 YYEKEE (reference sequence). V was pared by 3 bases and J by 3 bases, with 7 bases between. The CDR3 DNA is TGTGCCAGCAGCTCGGGTATCTACGAGCAGTACTTC. The encoded protein is CASSSGIYEQYF.

This chain joins TRBV28 and TRBJ1-5; D might be TRBD1 (6 bases). The CDR3 consists of 15 residues. Trimming took 9 bases from V and 2 from J, leaving 17 bases between them. Germline V lookup: CDR1 MDHEN, CDR2 SYDVKM. The CDR3 DNA sequence: TGTGCCAGTGCCCAGGGGAAGAGGGGCAATCAGCCCCAGCATTTT. It encodes CASAQGKRGNQPQHF.

This sequence joins TRBV6-1 and TRBJ2-6, with D maybe TRBD2 (6 bases). Germline-derived CDR1 and CDR2 are MNHNS and SASEGT. Trimming took 4 bases from V and 0 from J, leaving 13 bases between them. This CDR3 is built from 17 residues. This CDR3 is CASSGRGVSSGANVLTF. The DNA for the CDR3 is TGTGCCAGCAGTGGCCGCGGGGTCAGCTCTGGGGCCAACGTCCTGACTTTC.

V is TRBV11-2 and J is TRBJ1-3, with TRBD1 matching 7 bases. Germline CDR1 reads SGHAT; CDR2 reads FQNNGV. With V trimmed by 9 bases and J by 6 bases, 26 bases remained unmatched. The CDR3 covers 19 residues. The CDR3 loop reads CASRLNKLTTTGRENTIYF. The DNA of the CDR3 is TGTGCCAGTCGTTTAAACAAGCTGACCACGACAGGGAGGGAAAACACCATATATTTT.

This chain connects TRBV18 to TRBJ2-7; TRBD2 aligns across 7 bases. This CDR3 spans 15 amino acids. V lost 6 bases, J lost 3 bases, and 11 bases stayed unmatched. Germline lookup yields CDR1 KGHSH and CDR2 LQKENI. The CDR3 spells CASSRGGGSIYEQYF. The CDR3 bases are TGTGCCAGCTCTCGAGGTGGCGGGAGCATCTACGAGCAGTACTTC. The full variable domain, its missing parts supplied by reference TRBV18 and TRBJ2-7, is NAGVMQNPRHLVRRRGQEARLRCSPMKGHSHVYWYRQLPEEGLKFMVYLQKENIIDESGMPKERFSAEFPKEGPSILRIQQVVRGDSAAYFCASSRGGGSIYEQYFGPGTRLTVT.

J is TRBJ1-4 and V is TRBV5-1; TRBD1 matches 12 bases. The V gene's germline CDR1 is SGHRS and CDR2 YFSETQ. This CDR3 contains 16 residues. Trimming took 0 bases from V and 8 from J; bases not matched to a gene: 5. CDR3 in amino acids: CASSLALGTGGEKLFF. For the CDR3, the DNA is TGCGCCAGCAGCTTGGCCTTGGGGACAGGGGGCGAAAAACTGTTTTTT.

V usage is TRBV7-9 and J usage is TRBJ2-2; 10 bases are shared with TRBD2. The CDR3 covers 16 residues. The germline V gene encodes CDR1 SEHNR and CDR2 FQNEAQ (reference sequence). Trimming removed 4 bases from V and 3 bases from J; junction bases left unmatched: 5. The CDR3 DNA sequence: TGTGCCAGCAGCTCTTTAGCGGGAGGCCACACCGGGGAGCTGTTTTTT. Translation gives CASSSLAGGHTGELFF.

The rearrangement links TRBV19 to TRBJ2-1; D uncertain. V lost 7 bases and J lost 2, with 15 bases in between. The V gene's germline CDR1 is LNHDA and CDR2 SQIVND (reference sequence). The CDR3 is 15 residues long. Here the CDR3 DNA reads TGTGCCAGTAAAGAATCCGCTAGTGCCTACAATGAGCAGTTCTTC. Residues: CASKESASAYNEQFF.

The chain couples TRBV11-2 to TRBJ1-1; D gene ambiguous. The CDR3 extends over 13 amino acids. Trimming left V 8 bases short and J 5 bases short, with 15 bases between. The V gene's germline CDR1 is SGHAT and CDR2 FQNNGV. DNA of the CDR3: TGTGCCAGCTGCCTTTTGAGAGGGACTGAAGCTTTCTTT. Protein sequence: CASCLLRGTEAFF.

About this clone: A much larger clone differs from this one at a single base, so this may be a read error. Additional DNA sequences in this sample encode the identical CDR3. The J gene is TRBJ2-5, the V gene TRBV5-5; D unclear. There are 11 residues in the CDR3. V shed 0 bases and J shed 3 bases, with 0 bases lying between them. Germline CDR1 SGHKS, CDR2 YYEKEE (reference sequence). DNA of the CDR3: TGTGCCAGCAGCTTGGAAGAGACCCAGTACTTC. Protein sequence: CASSLEETQYF.

V usage is TRBV18 and J usage is TRBJ1-4; 7 nucleotides align to TRBD1. Per the germline V gene, CDR1 is KGHSH and CDR2 is LQKENI. With 4 bases clipped from V and 7 bases from J, the junction kept 3 bases outside the gene matches. The CDR3 loop spans 13 amino acids. The CDR3 DNA reads as TGTGCCAGCTCACGGGACAGTCGTGAAAAACTGTTTTTT. This encodes CASSRDSREKLFF.

Comments on this clone: An end of the junction differs from the germline gene, which may be a read error. The CDR3 DNA sequence: TGTGCTAGCAGCTTAGCGCCCAGAGTTCCGACTAGCGGGAACTCCTACAATGAGCAGTTCTTC. This gives the protein CASSLAPRVPTSGNSYNEQFF. The V and J genes are TRBV7-7 and TRBJ2-1, with TRBD2 matching 11 bases. The CDR3 is made up of 21 amino acids. Germline loops: CDR1 SSHAT, CDR2 FNYEAQ (reference sequence).

The gene calls are TRBV6-1 and TRBJ2-1; TRBD2 might be the D (5 bases). This CDR3 region has 15 residues. V lost 6 bases and J 9 bases, leaving 21 bases between the germline ends. CDR1 is MNHNS, CDR2 SASEGT, per germline. The DNA for the CDR3 is TGTGCCAGCAGGGCTAGGCGGGTAGTTGGTGTTGAGCAGTTCTTC. Translating gives CASRARRVVGVEQFF.

V is TRBV6-6 and J is TRBJ2-1; 15 nucleotides agree with TRBD2. This CDR3 spans 16 amino acids. After removal of 4 bases from V and 7 bases from J, the junction contained 5 bases not matched to a gene. The germline gives CDR1 MNHNY, CDR2 SVGAGI (reference sequence). CDR3 DNA: TGTGCCAGCAGTTCCATGGGACTAGCGGGAGGTAATGAGCAGTTCTTC. This sequence encodes CASSSMGLAGGNEQFF.